Sequencing of this T cell receptor beta chain was carried out in a study of blood T cell repertoires in COVID-19. All enrollees were roughly 18 to 89 years old and from some 24 US areas. Per the original methods: The assay estimated nucleated cells by amplifying reference gene primers. Method: immunoSEQ multiplex PCR; TCRdb's copy keeps in-frame clones and lacks some. That table gives V, J and clone size, and the DNA gave D and trimming. The sample shows about 180,000 clones, approximately 80% of them seen only once. The receptor was derived from a man aged 55 to 69 who had been exposed to COVID-19. Sequenced input: PBMCs or T cells enriched from blood (not recorded which).

The CDR3 is CASKDRDNSPLHF. The CDR3 DNA reads as TGTGCCAGCAAGGACAGGGATAATTCACCCCTCCACTTT. The rearrangement links TRBV7-9 to TRBJ1-6, with 8 nucleotides matching TRBD1. There are 13 residues in the CDR3. The J segment lost 5 bases and the V segment lost 7 bases, leaving 1 base of the junction unmatched. Germline V gives CDR1 SEHNR, CDR2 FQNEAQ (reference sequence).